This TCR beta chain is from a study of chemoradiotherapy in HPV16-positive cancers. Overall study: A couple of HPV16-positive patients' cells yielded candidate HPV-specific clones and common motifs.

Germline CDR1 and CDR2: SGHVS and FNYEAQ. The CDR3 runs 17 residues. Germline trimming cut 1 base from V and 0 bases from J; bases unmatched to any gene: 4. The data were produced by immunoSEQ multiplex PCR, yet TCRdb's version contains in-frame clones alone and is incomplete. The repertoire has about 8,700 clones, approximately 74% of them found once; the top ten carry roughly 9.1%. Study observations and caveats: Candidate HPV-specific clones and E7-related TCR motifs grew in tumor during treatment.

Samples were taken several times over chemoradiotherapy. Details on this clone: As yet, its antigen is unknown.

Sample collection occurred from a patient who underwent chemoradiotherapy. The V gene is TRBV7-6, the J gene TRBJ1-3, with 9 bases fitting TRBD1. This receptor was obtained from a human donor with HPV-associated anogenital cancer. The CDR3 nucleotides read TGTGCCAGCAGCTTAGAAGGGACAGGGATCTCTGGAAACACCATATATTTT. Residues: CASSLEGTGISGNTIYF.